Listed here are 22 T cell receptor beta chains from one sample, sequenced in a study of OX40 agonist ivuxolimab in advanced cancers. Assay: immunoSEQ multiplex PCR; the TCRdb copy retains only in-frame clones and omits some. The sample comprises 55,000 to 90,000 clones, almost 90% of which are singletons, and about 0.9% rests with the top ten. The source was CD4+ or CD8+ T cells sorted from blood, collected in a trial of the OX40 agonist ivuxolimab. The source is an adult with an advanced solid tumor such as melanoma, head and neck, liver or kidney cancer.

V usage is TRBV4-2 and J usage is TRBJ2-5; D is uncertain. This CDR3 has 15 amino acids. V shed 2 bases and J shed 2 bases, with 12 bases lying between them. From germline, CDR1 is LGHNA and CDR2 YNFKEQ. CDR3 amino acids: CASSQNSIIQETQYF. For the CDR3, the DNA is TGTGCCAGCAGCCAAAACTCCATAATTCAAGAGACCCAGTACTTC.

V is TRBV11-2 and J is TRBJ2-7, with 10 bases identical to TRBD2. With V trimmed by 1 base and J by 4 bases, 7 bases remained unmatched. Looked up from germline, CDR1 is SGHAT and CDR2 is FQNNGV. This CDR3 is 16 amino acids long. CDR3 residues: CASSLVVLAGDYEQYF. The CDR3 DNA sequence: TGTGCCAGCAGCTTAGTAGTGCTAGCGGGGGATTACGAGCAGTACTTC.

This CDR3 reads CASTFSRTGHNSPLHF. CDR3 nucleotides: TGTGCCAGCACCTTTAGTCGGACAGGACATAATTCACCCCTCCACTTT. The chain combines TRBV27 with TRBJ1-6; TRBD1 matches 7 bases. Germline V gene sequence: CDR1 MNHEY, CDR2 SMNVEV (reference sequence). The CDR3 sequence is 16 residues long. J was trimmed by 5 bases and V by 7 bases; bases with no gene match: 11.

This clone showed up just once. The chain joins TRBV4-3 to TRBJ1-2, with D possibly matching TRBD1 (6 bases). Germline V gives CDR1 LGHNA, CDR2 YSLEER. V lost 4 bases to trimming and J lost 3 bases, with 18 bases between them. CDR3 length equals 16 residues. This chain's CDR3 is CASSRMVRDIDYGYTF. The CDR3 DNA sequence: TGCGCCAGCAGCCGCATGGTTCGGGACATTGACTATGGCTACACCTTC.

The V gene is TRBV27, the J gene TRBJ2-1; D is unresolved. Trimming removed 6 bases at V and 0 bases at J, with 24 bases between. There are 19 residues in the CDR3. CDR1 is MNHEY and CDR2 is SMNVEV in the germline V gene (reference sequence). The CDR3 spells CASSHAPPTRSGSYNEQFF. CDR3 in DNA: TGTGCCAGCAGCCATGCCCCCCCGACAAGGTCGGGCTCCTACAATGAGCAGTTCTTC.

Only one count was recorded for this clone. The chain recombines TRBV5-4 with TRBJ2-5, with D unresolved. The germline gives CDR1 SGHNT, CDR2 YYREEE (reference sequence). The germline V and J ends were trimmed by 2 bases and 4 bases, with 6 bases remaining between them. The length of the CDR3 is 12 residues. CDR3 DNA sequence: TGTGCCAGCAGCTTTGTAGGAGAGACCCAGTACTTC. Translation: CASSFVGETQYF.

This sequence joins TRBV30 and TRBJ2-3; unclear D gene. V lost 2 bases and J lost 2, with 8 bases in between. Germline CDR1 is GTSNPN and CDR2 is SVGIG (reference sequence). The CDR3 is 13 amino acids. The CDR3 DNA is TGTGCCTGGAGTTCGGAGCTCACAGATACGCAGTATTTT. Amino acids: CAWSSELTDTQYF.

This chain connects TRBV19 to TRBJ2-1; D not resolved. Between the trimmed V and J ends, which lost 6 bases and 3 bases, there was a span of 12 bases. The CDR3 length is 14 residues. In germline, CDR1 is LNHDA, CDR2 SQIVND (reference sequence). The CDR3, as DNA: TGTGCCAGTAGCGGGTTGGACGGCTACAATGAGCAGTTCTTC. Encoded protein: CASSGLDGYNEQFF.

Only a few counts were recorded for this clone. The chain links TRBV5-1 to TRBJ2-7; TRBD2 matches 15 bases. CDR1 SGHRS and CDR2 YFSETQ come from the germline V gene. The CDR3 contains 14 residues. V lost 7 bases to trimming and J lost 7 bases; unmatched junction nucleotides: 6. The CDR3, as DNA: TGCGCCAGCTGCCCGGGACTAGCGGGGGGAGAGCAGTACTTC. The encoded protein is CASCPGLAGGEQYF.

The rearrangement joins TRBV2 to TRBJ1-5; D possibly corresponds to TRBD1 (6 bases). The germline V gene encodes CDR1 SNHLY and CDR2 FYNNEI. The V gene lost 3 bases and the J gene lost 3 bases, with 18 bases spanning the gap. The CDR3 covers 17 residues. The CDR3 reads CASSDVEGGVYNQPQHF. Written as DNA, the CDR3 is TGTGCCAGCAGTGATGTCGAAGGGGGAGTTTACAATCAGCCCCAGCATTTT.

CDR3: CASSLGHSAEAFF. CDR3 DNA sequence: TGTGCCAGCAGTTTAGGGCACAGTGCTGAAGCTTTCTTT. The chain uses TRBV28 and TRBJ1-1; no clear D. Trimming shortened V by 2 bases and J by 6 bases, and 10 bases separated the two germline ends. The germline gives CDR1 MDHEN, CDR2 SYDVKM. This CDR3 has 13 residues.

The rearrangement uses TRBV9 and TRBJ2-7; 15 bases are shared with TRBD2. J was trimmed by 7 bases and V by 7 bases; bases with no gene match: 15. The CDR3 length is 17 residues. Germline V gene sequence: CDR1 SGDLS, CDR2 YYNGEE. The CDR3 reads CASGAWTSGRVSGEQYF. The CDR3 DNA follows: TGTGCCAGCGGGGCTTGGACTAGCGGGAGGGTCTCGGGGGAGCAGTACTTC.

This clone was counted a few times. The rearrangement uses TRBV7-2 and TRBJ2-2; a weak D match, TRBD2 (5 bases). V was shortened by 1 base and J by 7 bases, with 7 bases between the two germline ends. Germline assignment: CDR1 SGHTA and CDR2 FQGNSA. CDR3 length: 13 residues. CDR3 in DNA: TGTGCCAGCAGCTTAGGGGAGTACGGGGAGCTGTTTTTT. Translating it yields CASSLGEYGELFF.

This sequence joins TRBV2 and TRBJ1-1, with D unclear. V gave up 8 bases and J gave up 3 bases, with 10 bases separating them. The CDR3 contains 12 residues. Germline CDR1 SNHLY, CDR2 FYNNEI. The CDR3 bases are TGTGCCAGCGTCTGGAGGGACACTGAAGCTTTCTTT. Its protein is CASVWRDTEAFF.

This clone was detected once. The rearrangement joins TRBV19 to TRBJ2-7; the D gene is possibly TRBD2 (5 bases). The V gene lost 3 bases and the J gene lost 2 bases, with 14 bases spanning the gap. CDR1 LNHDA and CDR2 SQIVND come from the germline V gene (reference sequence). The length of the CDR3 is 15 residues. In DNA form, the CDR3 reads TGTGCCAGTAGTATGGCTGGTATCGGGGCCTACGAGCAGTACTTC. Translating gives CASSMAGIGAYEQYF.

The chain carries TRBV10-2 and TRBJ2-1, with D possibly being TRBD1 (5 bases). The germline V gene has CDR1 WSHSY and CDR2 SAAADI. The V gene lost 0 bases and the J gene lost 0 bases, with 12 bases spanning the gap. The CDR3 has 17 amino acids. This CDR3 reads CASSESGRVGSYNEQFF. The DNA for the CDR3 is TGCGCCAGCAGTGAGTCGGGCAGGGTGGGCTCCTACAATGAGCAGTTCTTC.

J is TRBJ2-3 and V is TRBV7-2; 11 bases match TRBD2. Germline trimming cut 5 bases from V and 8 bases from J; bases unmatched to any gene: 12. Germline CDR1 reads SGHTA; CDR2 reads FQGNSA. This CDR3 spans 16 amino acids. The CDR3 DNA reads TGTGCCAGCAGCGGCGGGGCTAGCGGGGGGTCTGGTACGCAGTATTTT. It is translated as CASSGGASGGSGTQYF.

V and J are TRBV9 and TRBJ2-3, with 8 positions matching TRBD2. The ends lost 2 bases at V and 4 bases at J; junction bases unmatched: 3. The CDR3 runs 14 residues. In germline, CDR1 is SGDLS, CDR2 YYNGEE. Here the CDR3 reads CASSVRLAPDTQYF. The CDR3 nucleotides read TGTGCCAGCAGCGTTCGACTAGCGCCAGATACGCAGTATTTT.

The rearrangement links TRBV7-9 to TRBJ2-7; 8 nucleotides match TRBD1. The CDR3 is made up of 14 amino acids. Germline V CDR1 and CDR2: SEHNR, FQNEAQ (reference sequence). V lost 2 bases and J lost 4; bases outside the gene matches: 4. For the CDR3, the DNA is TGTGCCAGCAGCTTATCCGGGACAGGATACGAGCAGTACTTC. This gives the protein CASSLSGTGYEQYF.

The rearrangement links TRBV5-4 to TRBJ1-1; D perhaps matches TRBD1 (6 bases). The V and J ends lost 2 bases and 6 bases respectively, with 17 bases between them. Germline values: CDR1 SGHNT, CDR2 YYREEE (reference sequence). The CDR3 is 15 amino acids. CDR3 sequence reads: CASSLAGTPNAEAFF. Here the CDR3 DNA reads TGTGCCAGCAGCTTAGCCGGGACACCAAACGCTGAAGCTTTCTTT.

This rearrangement joins TRBV2 to TRBJ2-6; no clear D. The germline CDR1 and CDR2 sequences are SNHLY and FYNNEI. V lost 4 bases and J 0 bases, leaving 7 bases between the germline ends. The CDR3 runs to 15 residues. This CDR3 reads CASSAYLSGANVLTF. The DNA for the CDR3 is TGTGCCAGCAGTGCCTACCTCTCTGGGGCCAACGTCCTGACTTTC.

The CDR3, as DNA: TGTGCCAGTAAGAGAACAGCCCAAGAGACCCAGTACTTC. Translation: CASKRTAQETQYF. The chain recombines TRBV19 with TRBJ2-5; D is uncertain. Germline V gives CDR1 LNHDA, CDR2 SQIVND (reference sequence). The CDR3 loop spans 13 amino acids. The ends were cut back, 7 bases at V and 1 base at J, with 10 bases in the middle.